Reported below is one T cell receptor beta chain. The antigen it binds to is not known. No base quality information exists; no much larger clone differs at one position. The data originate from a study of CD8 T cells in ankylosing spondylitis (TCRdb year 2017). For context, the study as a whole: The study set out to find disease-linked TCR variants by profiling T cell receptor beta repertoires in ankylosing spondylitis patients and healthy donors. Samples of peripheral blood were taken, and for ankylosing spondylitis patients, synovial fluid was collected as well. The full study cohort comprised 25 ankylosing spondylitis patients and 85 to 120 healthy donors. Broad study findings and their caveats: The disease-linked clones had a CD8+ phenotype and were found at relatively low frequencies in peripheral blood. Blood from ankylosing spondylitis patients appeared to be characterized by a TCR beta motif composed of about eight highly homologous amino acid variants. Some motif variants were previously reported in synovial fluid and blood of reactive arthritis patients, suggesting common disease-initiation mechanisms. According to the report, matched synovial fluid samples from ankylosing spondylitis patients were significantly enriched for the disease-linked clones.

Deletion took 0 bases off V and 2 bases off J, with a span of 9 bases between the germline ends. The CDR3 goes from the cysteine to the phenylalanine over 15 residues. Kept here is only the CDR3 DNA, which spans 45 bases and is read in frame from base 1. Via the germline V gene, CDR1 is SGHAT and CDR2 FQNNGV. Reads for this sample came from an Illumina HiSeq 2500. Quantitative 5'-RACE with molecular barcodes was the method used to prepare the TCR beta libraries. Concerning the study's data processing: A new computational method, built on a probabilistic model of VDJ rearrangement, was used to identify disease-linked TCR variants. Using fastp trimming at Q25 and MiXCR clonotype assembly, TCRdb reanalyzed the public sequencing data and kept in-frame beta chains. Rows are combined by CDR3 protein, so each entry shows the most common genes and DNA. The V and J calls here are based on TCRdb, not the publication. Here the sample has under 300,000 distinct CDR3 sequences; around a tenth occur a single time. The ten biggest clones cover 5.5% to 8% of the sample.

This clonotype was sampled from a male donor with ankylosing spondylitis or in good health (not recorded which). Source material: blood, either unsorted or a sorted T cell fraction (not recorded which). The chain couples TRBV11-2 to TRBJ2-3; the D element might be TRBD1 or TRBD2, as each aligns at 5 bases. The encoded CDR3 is CASSLETGPTDTQYF. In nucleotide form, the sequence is TGTGCCAGCAGCTTAGAAACGGGACCCACAGATACGCAGTATTTT.